This T cell receptor beta chain is drawn from a study of blood T cell repertoires in COVID-19 (dated by TCRdb to the early 2020s). Background for the entire study: Samples from collaborators originated in the United States, Italy and Spain and spanned both the acute and convalescent phases of COVID-19. The material from the prospective study consisted of cDNA or gDNA derived from T cells, B-cell-depleted T cells, or PBMCs. Subjects who had been exposed to COVID-19, were actively infected with it, or had recovered from it provided the deeply sampled blood TCRbeta repertoires that made up the dataset. The repertoires were released in a freely available public database intended as a resource for research on the immune response to SARS-CoV-2. The samples were drawn from two sources: the first 160 participants of the ongoing ImmuneRACE study, and some 1,300 subjects contributed by 6 global collaborators. Nearly every sample came with metadata listing a de-identified subject ID, COVID-19 status, age in years and sex. Where available, HLA class I and class II types were taken from metadata supplied by the sample provider and were not determined by assay-based typing. Points the paper makes about the study in general: How much clinical and demographic metadata was included differed by source and by participant, and the metadata was provided uncurated.

This clone showed up just once. Its antigen remains undetermined. No base-level quality is on record; no much larger clone is a single base apart. From cysteine to phenylalanine, the CDR3 is 14 amino acids long. The kept DNA is CDR3 alone, 42 bases in frame from the first base. The germline V gene (reference sequence) gives CDR1 as GTSNPN and CDR2 as SVGIG. Trimming takes 4 bases off V and 5 bases off J; junction bases not matched to a gene: 9. TCRbeta CDR3 regions were amplified from genomic DNA by means of the immunoSEQ Assay, a bias-controlled multiplex PCR. The paper's data handling went like this. The number of nucleated cells in each sample was estimated from the amplification of reference gene primers within the assay. Sequence reads were collapsed and filtered to measure the absolute abundance of every unique TCRbeta CDR3 rearrangement. For each sample, productive Simpson clonality was calculated as the square root of Simpson's diversity index across productive rearrangements. Drawn from immuneACCESS, this table holds only the in-frame rearrangements with V and J called that TCRdb kept. Clones are partly lost; checked studies trace under half to an unresolved V gene and leave the rest unexplained. The V and J calls and clone size come from that table; D and trimming were worked out from the DNA. Counted in this sample were roughly 320,000 clones; around 84% of them appeared once. The top ten hold 1% to 1.5% of the sample.

Each collaborating institution followed its own protocols to collect whole blood in K2EDTA tubes. For TCRbeta analysis, collaborators shipped samples as frozen whole blood, isolated PBMCs, or DNA extracted from either of those sample types. Sequencing input: peripheral blood. The sequence was collected from a man in his 70s with acute or convalescent COVID-19. The sequence joins TRBV30 to TRBJ2-5, with 8 bases aligning to TRBD1. The nucleotide sequence is TGTGCCTGGATGATCAGGGGGCGCACGGAGACCCAGTACTTC. Translated, it reads CAWMIRGRTETQYF.